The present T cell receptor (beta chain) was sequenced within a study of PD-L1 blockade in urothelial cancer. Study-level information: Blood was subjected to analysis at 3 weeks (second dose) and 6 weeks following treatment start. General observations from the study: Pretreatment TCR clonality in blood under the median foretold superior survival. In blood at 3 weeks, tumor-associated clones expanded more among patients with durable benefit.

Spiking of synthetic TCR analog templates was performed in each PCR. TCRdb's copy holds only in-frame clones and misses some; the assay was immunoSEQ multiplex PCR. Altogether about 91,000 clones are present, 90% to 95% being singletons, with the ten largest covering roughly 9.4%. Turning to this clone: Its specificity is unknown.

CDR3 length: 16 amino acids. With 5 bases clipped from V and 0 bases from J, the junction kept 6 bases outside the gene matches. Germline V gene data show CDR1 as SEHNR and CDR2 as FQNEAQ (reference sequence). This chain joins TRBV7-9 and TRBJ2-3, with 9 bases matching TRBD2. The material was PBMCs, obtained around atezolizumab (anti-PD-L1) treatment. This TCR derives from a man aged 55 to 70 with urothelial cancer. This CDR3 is CASSRGRGGSTDTQYF. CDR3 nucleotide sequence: TGTGCCAGCAGCAGAGGGCGGGGGGGCAGCACAGATACGCAGTATTTT.